The 16 T cell receptor beta chains below all came from one sample that was sequenced in a study of T cells in Graves' hyperthyroidism and ophthalmopathy. It was RNA transcripts that yielded the amplified TCR beta CDR3 regions. First-round RT-PCR targeting the TCR CDR3 was performed with the HTBI primer set. TCRdb reprocessed the multiplex PCR reads via MiXCR and lists one record per CDR3 protein. Here the sample spans approximately 400,000 distinct CDR3 sequences, approximately 12% being singletons. Sequencing was done on a sample of blood. These receptors originate from a man aged 30 to 45 with Graves' hyperthyroidism that later progressed to Graves' ophthalmopathy.

There are many counts of this clonotype. This chain uses TRBV12-5 with TRBJ2-1, with 12 bases aligning to TRBD2. Germline CDR1 reads LGHNT; CDR2 reads FRNRAP. This CDR3 spans 21 amino acids. With V trimmed by 1 base and J by 0 bases, 13 bases remained unmatched. CDR3 DNA: TGTGCTAGTGGTTTGGCAACCCCCGGGACTAGCGGGTATAGCTCCTACAATGAGCAGTTCTTC. As protein: CASGLATPGTSGYSSYNEQFF.

This clonotype was observed many times. The chain uses TRBV6-1 and TRBJ2-1, with 9 bases matching TRBD1. The length of the CDR3 is 15 residues. Per the germline V gene, CDR1 is MNHNS and CDR2 is SASEGT. Unmatched junction bases numbered 9, after V lost 5 bases and J lost 7 bases. The DNA for the CDR3 is TGTGCCAGCAGTAGGACAGGGGTTAGGGGGAATGAGCAGTTCTTC. It encodes CASSRTGVRGNEQFF.

The chain recombines TRBV14 with TRBJ2-2; D gene unclear. This CDR3 region has 14 residues. Per germline, CDR1 SGHDN and CDR2 FVKESK. V was clipped by 2 bases and J by 5 bases, with 9 bases between them. CDR3: CASSQPRGTGELFF. The CDR3 nucleotides are TGTGCCAGCAGCCAACCTAGAGGAACCGGGGAGCTGTTTTTT.

This clonotype came up many times. The chain carries TRBV20-1 and TRBJ1-2; TRBD1 is a possible D gene (6 bases). The V gene's germline CDR1 is DFQATT and CDR2 SNEGSKA (reference sequence). V was shortened by 4 bases and J by 2 bases, with 14 bases between the two germline ends. CDR3 length equals 14 residues. CDR3 sequence: CSAIIRQANYGYTF. DNA of the CDR3: TGCAGTGCTATAATCCGACAGGCGAACTATGGCTACACCTTC.

The chain employs TRBV13 and TRBJ1-5, with 7 bases identical to TRBD1. CDR1 and CDR2 (germline): PRHDT, FYEKMQ (reference sequence). V shed 7 bases and J 2 bases; nucleotides not matched to a gene: 5. CDR3 size: 14 residues. CDR3 residues: CASNLGGGNQPQHF. The DNA for the CDR3 is TGTGCCAGCAATTTAGGGGGCGGCAATCAGCCCCAGCATTTT. Looking up the rest from reference TRBV13 and TRBJ1-5 gives the full variable domain: AAGVIQSPRHLIKEKRETATLKCYPIPRHDTVYWYQQGPGQDPQFLISFYEKMQSDKGSIPDRFSAQQFSDYHSELNMSSLELGDSALYFCASNLGGGNQPQHFGDGTRLSIL.

This clonotype was found a few times. The chain couples TRBV24-1 to TRBJ2-1; 7 bases match TRBD1. V was clipped by 3 bases and J by 6 bases; unmatched bases: 7. Germline V gives CDR1 KGHDR, CDR2 SFDVKD. The CDR3 covers 15 residues. Here the CDR3 DNA reads TGTGCCACCAGTGATCCAGGGGGAGTAGGCAATGAGCAGTTCTTC. This sequence encodes CATSDPGGVGNEQFF.

This chain uses TRBV9 with TRBJ1-3; the match to TRBD1 covers 7 bases. The germline V gene has CDR1 SGDLS and CDR2 YYNGEE. This CDR3 has 15 amino acids. V gave up 7 bases and J gave up 4 bases; unmatched junction bases: 11. DNA for the CDR3: TGTGCCAGCCTCGAAAAGGGGGCGGCGGGAAACACCATATATTTT. This encodes CASLEKGAAGNTIYF.

This clonotype has just a few counts. The chain has TRBV11-3 and TRBJ1-4; 9 nucleotides align to TRBD1. Germline-derived CDR1 and CDR2 are SGHNT and YENEEA. The V gene end was trimmed by 4 bases and the J gene end by 8 bases; junction bases not matched to a gene: 5. The CDR3 is 14 amino acids. In DNA, the CDR3 is TGTGCCAGCAGCTACAGGGGGCAACACGAAAAACTGTTTTTT. It codes for CASSYRGQHEKLFF.

This clonotype occurred many times. The rearrangement uses TRBV27 and TRBJ2-2, with D perhaps matching TRBD1 (6 bases). The V end lost 4 bases, the J end lost 1 base, and 13 bases lay between the germline ends. This CDR3 spans 16 amino acids. CDR1 and CDR2 (germline): MNHEY, SMNVEV (reference sequence). Here the CDR3 DNA reads TGTGCCAGCAGTTCGAACAGGGTCCTGAACACCGGGGAGCTGTTTTTT. It encodes CASSSNRVLNTGELFF.

Comments on this clonotype: A read error is possible here, since a much larger clone lies one base away. V and J are TRBV6-1 and TRBJ1-3; D might be TRBD1 (5 bases). Between the trimmed V and J ends, which lost 11 bases and 0 bases, there was a span of 20 bases. Germline CDR1 and CDR2: MNHNS and SASEGT. The CDR3 loop spans 16 amino acids. The CDR3 sequence: CAGIPSRGTSGNTIYF. CDR3 nucleotides: TGTGCCGGCATTCCCTCACGGGGGACCTCTGGAAACACCATATATTTT.

This clonotype was observed many times. The gene calls are TRBV12-3 or TRBV12-4 and TRBJ1-6; perhaps TRBD1 as D (6 bases). The CDR3 spans 17 residues. Trimming stripped 5 bases from V and 0 bases from J, with 14 bases between. DNA for the CDR3: TGTGCCAGCAGTGGGTGGACAGAATCCTCCTATAATTCACCCCTCCACTTT. It specifies CASSGWTESSYNSPLHF.

This clonotype was seen only a few times. The V and J genes are TRBV29-1 and TRBJ1-4, with a possible D match to TRBD1 (5 bases). Germline V gene sequence: CDR1 SQVTM, CDR2 ANQGSEA. CDR3 size: 13 residues. Trimming removed 5 bases from V and 6 bases from J, with 13 bases in between. CDR3 coding DNA: TGCAGCGTTTCTCGACAGAGTGATGAAAAACTGTTTTTT. It translates to CSVSRQSDEKLFF.

With regard to this clonotype: This clone may be a read error of a much larger clone one base away. The chain recombines TRBV28 with TRBJ1-3, with D perhaps matching TRBD1 (5 bases). Germline-derived CDR1 and CDR2 are MDHEN and SYDVKM. This CDR3 comprises 17 residues. The CDR3 reads CASSFGGGHFSGNTIHF. The CDR3 coding sequence is TGTGCCAGCAGTTTCGGGGGGGGTCACTTCTCTGGAAACACCATACATTTT. The variable domain in full, completed from reference TRBV28 and TRBJ1-3, reads DVKVTQSSRYLVKRTGEKVFLECVQDMDHENMFWYRQDPGLGLRLIYFSYDVKMKEKGDIPEGYSVSREKKERFSLILESASTNQTSMYLCASSFGGGHFSGNTIHFGEGSWLTVV.

Many counts were recorded for this clonotype. J is TRBJ2-7 and V is TRBV11-3, with 7 bases lining up with TRBD1. J was trimmed by 6 bases and V by 6 bases; bases with no gene match: 14. Germline CDR1 SGHNT, CDR2 YENEEA. The CDR3 loop spans 15 amino acids. The CDR3 nucleotides are TGTGCCAGCAGTCCGAAAGAGACAGGGTGGGCCGAGCAGTACTTC. It is translated as CASSPKETGWAEQYF.

This clonotype was recorded at least ten times. V and J are TRBV12-3 or TRBV12-4 and TRBJ2-1; D call uncertain. The CDR3 length is 14 residues. The V gene lost 7 bases and the J gene lost 4 bases, with 14 bases spanning the gap. The CDR3 nucleotides are TGTGCCAGCACCCAAAGTGGCTATTACAATGAGCAGTTCTTC. Translating gives CASTQSGYYNEQFF.

This clonotype was detected many times. CDR3 in DNA: TGTGCCTGGAGTTTGCAGGGAAATCAGCCCCAGCATTTT. Translated: CAWSLQGNQPQHF. The V gene is TRBV30, the J gene TRBJ1-5; D might be TRBD1 (5 bases). CDR3 length: 13 residues. Trimming removed 2 bases from V and 4 bases from J, with 9 bases in between. Per the germline V gene, CDR1 is GTSNPN and CDR2 is SVGIG (reference sequence).